The 27 T cell receptor beta chains below were found in one sample sequenced in a study of blood T cell repertoires in COVID-19. Repertoires were generated with immunoSEQ multiplex PCR, while TCRdb's copy carries only in-frame clones and drops some. The table has about 280,000 clones, around 85% seen once. The material sequenced was PBMCs or T cells enriched from blood (not recorded which). The receptors originated from a woman aged 50 to 60 who had recovered from COVID-19.

This chain links TRBV7-6 with TRBJ2-7; 9 nucleotides align to TRBD2. CDR1 is SGHVS and CDR2 is FNYEAQ in the germline V gene. The J segment lost 5 bases and the V segment lost 2 bases, leaving 10 bases of the junction unmatched. The CDR3 length is 16 residues. CDR3 bases: TGTGCCAGCAGCTTATCTCGAGCTAGCGGGAATCACGAGCAGTACTTC. Its protein is CASSLSRASGNHEQYF.

The CDR3 sequence is CASSVAGQAVGYTF. The CDR3 nucleotides are TGTGCCAGCAGCGTTGCGGGACAGGCTGTCGGCTACACCTTC. This rearrangement joins TRBV9 to TRBJ1-2; 8 bases match TRBD1. J lost 8 bases, V lost 2 bases, and 8 bases had no gene match. CDR3 length: 14 residues. Germline V gene sequence: CDR1 SGDLS, CDR2 YYNGEE.

The chain is built from TRBV7-6 and TRBJ1-5, with D unresolved. Trimming removed 2 bases from V and 1 base from J, with 12 bases in between. The CDR3 totals 16 residues. Germline V CDR1 and CDR2: SGHVS, FNYEAQ. This CDR3 reads CASSLRGGGSNQPQHF. The CDR3 coding sequence is TGTGCCAGCAGCTTACGCGGCGGTGGAAGCAATCAGCCCCAGCATTTT.

The chain recombines TRBV30 with TRBJ1-6; D is ambiguous. This CDR3 has 11 amino acids. Germline-derived CDR1 and CDR2 are GTSNPN and SVGIG (reference sequence). The V gene lost 7 bases and the J gene lost 9 bases, with 10 bases spanning the gap. The chain's CDR3 is CASDGSSPLHF. CDR3 DNA: TGTGCCTCGGACGGGAGTTCACCCCTCCACTTT.

This chain links TRBV5-6 with TRBJ1-3; 7 positions agree with TRBD1. Germline lookup yields CDR1 SGHDT and CDR2 YYEEEE. The V gene end was trimmed by 3 bases and the J gene end by 4 bases; junction bases not matched to a gene: 7. The CDR3 is made up of 15 amino acids. The CDR3 here is CASSSIGTVGNTIYF. The CDR3 nucleotides are TGTGCCAGCAGCTCGATCGGGACAGTCGGAAACACCATATATTTT.

The genes are TRBV7-2 and TRBJ2-7; TRBD2 is a possible D gene (6 bases). V dropped 1 base and J dropped 7 bases, with 17 bases sitting between them. CDR1 SGHTA and CDR2 FQGNSA come from the germline V gene. This CDR3 has 15 residues. The CDR3 region has the DNA TGTGCCAGCAGCTTAGTTTATGGTTTAGGAGGGGAGCAGTACTTC. Protein: CASSLVYGLGGEQYF. The full variable domain, completed using reference TRBV7-2 and TRBJ2-7, is GAGVSQSPSNKVTEKGKDVELRCDPISGHTALYWYRQSLGQGLEFLIYFQGNSAPDKSGLPSDRFSAERTGGSVSTLTIQRTQQEDSAVYLCASSLVYGLGGEQYFGPGTRLTVT.

The CDR3 coding sequence is TGTGCCAGCTCCCGGGACAGAGTATCCTACGAGCAGTACTTC. Translated: CASSRDRVSYEQYF. The gene calls are TRBV28 and TRBJ2-7; 7 nucleotides line up with TRBD1. J was trimmed by 1 base and V by 8 bases; bases with no gene match: 8. Germline V gene data show CDR1 as MDHEN and CDR2 as SYDVKM. The CDR3 is 14 amino acids.

This clone occurred a few times. This chain uses TRBV28 with TRBJ1-6; 8 positions match TRBD1. CDR1 and CDR2 from the germline V gene are MDHEN and SYDVKM. CDR3 size: 13 residues. The junction had 4 bases not matched to a gene; V was cut back by 9 bases and J by 6 bases. Written as DNA, the CDR3 is TGTGCCAGTTCGGGACAGGTTAATTCACCCCTCCACTTT. It translates to CASSGQVNSPLHF. Drawing the rest from reference TRBV28 and TRBJ1-6, the complete variable domain is DVKVTQSSRYLVKRTGEKVFLECVQDMDHENMFWYRQDPGLGLRLIYFSYDVKMKEKGDIPEGYSVSREKKERFSLILESASTNQTSMYLCASSGQVNSPLHFGNGTRLTVT.

This clone appeared a few times. The chain uses TRBV6-5 and TRBJ1-5; 8 bases agree with TRBD1. This CDR3 spans 14 amino acids. In germline, CDR1 is MNHEY, CDR2 SVGAGI. J lost 5 bases, V lost 7 bases, and 7 bases had no gene match. The CDR3 sequence is CASTRTGSDQPQHF. The CDR3 DNA reads TGTGCCAGCACCCGGACAGGGTCTGATCAGCCCCAGCATTTT.

This rearrangement joins TRBV11-3 to TRBJ2-1; TRBD1 might be the D (5 bases). Germline V gene sequence: CDR1 SGHNT, CDR2 YENEEA. The CDR3 contains 12 residues. V was clipped by 4 bases and J by 8 bases, with 9 bases between them. The CDR3 DNA reads TGTGCCAGCAGCTCAGGGTTGGATGAGCAGTTCTTC. Translating it yields CASSSGLDEQFF.

The chain combines TRBV3-1 (or the pseudogene TRBV3-2) with TRBJ1-2; D is unclear. The CDR3 loop spans 16 amino acids. The ends were cut back, 4 bases at V and 2 bases at J, with 17 bases in the middle. CDR1 LGHDT and CDR2 YNNKEL come from the germline V gene (reference sequence). The CDR3 DNA is TGTGCCAGCAGCCCCCTTTCCACCGGGGAAAACTATGGCTACACCTTC. Protein: CASSPLSTGENYGYTF.

The J gene is TRBJ1-1, the V gene TRBV6-4; possible D gene TRBD1, 5 bases. Trimming left V 4 bases short and J 1 base short, with 7 bases between. This CDR3 spans 13 amino acids. CDR1 is MRHNA and CDR2 is SNTAGT in the germline V gene. The DNA of the CDR3 is TGTGCCAGCAGTGTGACAGCGAACACTGAAGCTTTCTTT. It translates to CASSVTANTEAFF.

The rearrangement joins TRBV2 to TRBJ1-6, with D perhaps TRBD1 (5 bases). Germline loops: CDR1 SNHLY, CDR2 FYNNEI. The CDR3 has 14 residues. V was trimmed by 9 bases and J by 13 bases, leaving 22 bases between them. The CDR3 region is CASRRQGMANPLHF. Written as DNA, the CDR3 is TGTGCCAGTCGAAGGCAGGGCATGGCAAATCCCCTCCACTTT. The whole variable domain, remainder taken from reference TRBV2 and TRBJ1-6, is EPEVTQTPSHQVTQMGQEVILRCVPISNHLYFYWYRQILGQKVEFLVSFYNNEISEKSEIFDDQFSVERPDGSNFTLKIRSTKLEDSAMYFCASRRQGMANPLHFGNGTRLTVT.

The chain joins TRBV5-8 to TRBJ2-1; TRBD2 agrees at 10 bases. This CDR3 is built from 14 residues. Germline values: CDR1 SGHTS, CDR2 YDEGEE. J gave up 13 bases and V 4 bases, and 11 bases lay outside the gene matches. The CDR3 protein is CASSEDSSGREQFF. As DNA, the CDR3 is TGTGCCAGCAGCGAAGACTCTAGCGGGAGAGAACAGTTCTTC.

The V and J genes are TRBV30 and TRBJ1-2; 7 nucleotides align to TRBD1. V shed 3 bases and J 4 bases; nucleotides not matched to a gene: 8. The CDR3 runs 14 residues. Looked up from germline, CDR1 is GTSNPN and CDR2 is SVGIG (reference sequence). The CDR3 nucleotides are TGTGCCTGGAGAGTGCCGGGGACAGTCTATGGCTACACCTTC. This gives the protein CAWRVPGTVYGYTF.

The chain links TRBV11-2 to TRBJ1-2; D gene uncertain. V lost 2 bases to trimming and J lost 5 bases, with 9 bases between them. The V gene's germline CDR1 is SGHAT and CDR2 FQNNGV. The CDR3 is 13 residues long. This CDR3 reads CASSLRPGYGYTF. Written as DNA, the CDR3 is TGTGCCAGCAGCTTAAGGCCGGGATATGGCTACACCTTC.

This clone was counted only a few times. The V call is TRBV19, the J call TRBJ1-1, with D maybe TRBD1 (5 bases). Germline CDR1 is LNHDA and CDR2 is SQIVND (reference sequence). The CDR3 has 13 amino acids. Trimming stripped 4 bases from V and 8 bases from J, with 14 bases between. The CDR3 coding sequence is TGTGCCAGTAGTACGTCATCGGGGGGGGAAGCTTTCTTT. Protein product: CASSTSSGGEAFF.

Written as DNA, the CDR3 is TGTGCCAGCAGCTTGGTAGGGCTAGCGGGACGATACAATGAGCAGTTCTTC. Protein product: CASSLVGLAGRYNEQFF. The chain combines TRBV5-4 with TRBJ2-1, with TRBD2 identical over 9 bases. With V trimmed by 0 bases and J by 4 bases, 8 bases remained unmatched. The CDR3 consists of 17 residues. The germline V gene encodes CDR1 SGHNT and CDR2 YYREEE (reference sequence).

The V and J genes are TRBV4-1 and TRBJ2-7, with 10 bases lining up with TRBD1. V lost 6 bases, J lost 2 bases, and 7 bases stayed unmatched. Per the germline V gene, CDR1 is MGHRA and CDR2 is YSYEKL. The CDR3 totals 15 residues. The CDR3, as DNA: TGCGCCAGCAGTCTCGGACAGGGGGGCACCTACGAGCAGTACTTC. Translating it yields CASSLGQGGTYEQYF.

The chain uses TRBV2 and TRBJ2-7, with 11 bases that match TRBD2. Per the germline V gene, CDR1 is SNHLY and CDR2 is FYNNEI. The CDR3 spans 17 residues. Trimming took 3 bases from V and 3 from J; bases not matched to a gene: 10. The CDR3 sequence: CASSDATLAGGLYEQYF. The CDR3 region has the DNA TGTGCCAGCAGTGACGCGACTCTAGCGGGGGGTCTCTACGAGCAGTACTTC.

This chain joins TRBV6-4 and TRBJ2-1, with 11 bases matching TRBD2. Per germline, CDR1 MRHNA and CDR2 SNTAGT. V was clipped by 4 bases and J by 5 bases; unmatched bases: 4. The CDR3 length is 15 residues. The DNA for the CDR3 is TGTGCCAGCAGTGCGGGACTAGCGGACCACAATGAGCAGTTCTTC. This sequence encodes CASSAGLADHNEQFF.

The CDR3 here is CASKVLATGQTNTGELFF. CDR3 bases: TGTGCCAGCAAGGTTCTTGCCACGGGACAAACGAACACCGGGGAGCTGTTTTTT. The chain has TRBV21-1 and TRBJ2-2; the tabulated D call, TRBD1, remains unverified against the DNA. TRBV21-1 is flagged as a pseudogene. The CDR3 totals 18 residues.

J is TRBJ2-3 and V is TRBV4-3; TRBD2 might be the D (6 bases). V gave up 0 bases and J gave up 6 bases, with 19 bases separating them. This CDR3 is built from 17 residues. CDR1 and CDR2 from the germline V gene are LGHNA and YSLEER. CDR3 region: CASSQDWRLDPPDTQYF. The CDR3 nucleotides are TGCGCCAGCAGCCAAGATTGGCGACTAGATCCCCCCGATACGCAGTATTTT.

This chain connects TRBV25-1 to TRBJ1-2; TRBD1 matches at 10 bases. V trimming: 4 bases; J trimming: 3 bases; junction bases outside the gene matches: 5. Germline CDR1 and CDR2: MGHDK and SYGVNS. The CDR3 runs to 15 residues. CDR3 amino acids: CASSAQTGGDYGYTF. CDR3 coding DNA: TGTGCCAGCAGTGCCCAGACAGGGGGCGACTATGGCTACACCTTC.

The chain uses TRBV28 and TRBJ1-5; the match to TRBD1 covers 8 bases. This CDR3 has 15 residues. In germline, CDR1 is MDHEN, CDR2 SYDVKM. Unmatched junction bases numbered 10, after V lost 5 bases and J lost 7 bases. The CDR3 spells CASSPPGGAGQPQHF. The CDR3 DNA reads TGTGCCAGCAGTCCTCCAGGGGGCGCAGGGCAGCCCCAGCATTTT.

The chain employs TRBV2 and TRBJ2-3; 10 nucleotides match TRBD1. This CDR3 is built from 14 residues. The V and J ends lost 7 bases and 4 bases, in that order; junction bases with no gene match: 5. CDR1 SNHLY and CDR2 FYNNEI come from the germline V gene. The CDR3 sequence is CASMRTGGADTQYF. CDR3 DNA: TGTGCCAGCATGAGGACAGGGGGGGCAGATACGCAGTATTTT.

The chain combines TRBV7-9 with TRBJ2-2, with TRBD2 matching over 8 bases. The germline V gene has CDR1 SEHNR and CDR2 FQNEAQ (reference sequence). The CDR3 sequence is 15 residues long. V was pared by 5 bases and J by 7 bases, with 9 bases of the junction left unmatched. This CDR3 is CASSRSGGNGGELFF. CDR3 DNA sequence: TGTGCCAGCAGCCGTTCGGGAGGGAACGGCGGGGAGCTGTTTTTT.